Listed below are T cell receptor beta chains from one sample, sequenced in a study of CD8 T cells in ankylosing spondylitis. From the 5' RACE reads, TCRdb called clonotypes with MiXCR, one entry per CDR3 protein. The sample comprises more than 300,000 distinct CDR3 sequences, less than 9.5% of which are singletons, and more than 12% rests with the top ten. Sequencing used blood, either unsorted or a sorted T cell fraction (not recorded which). The receptors were sampled from a male donor with ankylosing spondylitis. The CDR3 runs from the conserved cysteine through the conserved F or W. D genes are given only for firm matches. Part of the rows lack a size; the others show once, few, many or a class for expanded clones.

D: TRBD2; size: NA; J: TRBJ2-1; V: TRBV10-2; DNA: TGCGCCAGCAGTGTTTTAAGAACTAGCGGGACCTATTACAATGAGCGTTTCTTC; CDR3: CASSVLRTSGTYYNERFF
D: NA; size: few; J: TRBJ1-3; V: TRBV6-1; DNA: TGTGCCACCCGGACGTCCATCTCTGGAAACACCATATATTTT; CDR3: CATRTSISGNTIYF
D: NA; size: many; J: TRBJ1-1; V: TRBV7-6; DNA: TGTGCCAGCAGCTTGACCACAAGGCACACTGAAGCTTTCTTT; CDR3: CASSLTTRHTEAFF
D: NA; size: few; J: TRBJ2-6; V: TRBV7-9; DNA: TGTGCCAGCAGCAAGTTAGGCTCTGGGGCCAACGTCCTGACTTTC; CDR3: CASSKLGSGANVLTF
D: NA; size: NA; J: TRBJ2-1; V: TRBV7-9; DNA: TGTGCCAGCCTTTACACAGTAGACAATGAGCAGTTCTTC; CDR3: CASLYTVDNEQFF
D: NA; size: NA; J: TRBJ2-3; V: TRBV5-1; DNA: TGCGCCAGCAGCTCCAGTAGCGGAGGGGTGGTTGGCGATACGCAGTATTTT; CDR3: CASSSSSGGVVGDTQYF
D: NA; size: few; J: TRBJ2-2; V: TRBV15; DNA: TGTGCCACCAGTAGGACTTATCTCGGGGAGCTGTTTTTT; CDR3: CATSRTYLGELFF
D: TRBD1; size: many; J: TRBJ1-2; V: TRBV29-1; DNA: TGCAGCGTGGGACAGGGGACGAACTATGGCTACACCTTC; CDR3: CSVGQGTNYGYTF
D: NA; size: few; J: TRBJ2-5; V: TRBV7-9; DNA: TGTGCCAGCAGCCCGGAGCTGGAATACCAAGAGACCCAGTACTTC; CDR3: CASSPELEYQETQYF
D: TRBD2; size: few; J: TRBJ2-5; V: TRBV12-5; DNA: TGTGCTAGTGGTCCGGGACTAGCGGAAGAGACCCAGTACTTC; CDR3: CASGPGLAEETQYF
D: NA; size: many; J: TRBJ1-3; V: TRBV4-1; DNA: TGCGCCAGCAGCCAAGAAGCAGGTTCCGGGGCCGCTCGGGACACCATATATTTT; CDR3: CASSQEAGSGAARDTIYF
D: TRBD2; size: many; J: TRBJ2-7; V: TRBV15; DNA: TGTGCCACCAGCAGCGCCAGCGGGAGATACGAGCAGTACTTC; CDR3: CATSSASGRYEQYF
D: TRBD2; size: few; J: TRBJ2-3; V: TRBV4-1; DNA: TGCGCCAGCAGCCCACGGGAGGTCGGGACGCGAAGCACAGATACGCAGTATTTT; CDR3: CASSPREVGTRSTDTQYF
D: NA; size: NA; J: TRBJ2-4; V: TRBV12-3/TRBV12-4; DNA: TGTGCCAGCAGTCACTCAAGAAACATTCAGTACTTC; CDR3: CASSHSRNIQYF
D: TRBD1; size: NA; J: TRBJ2-7; V: TRBV28; DNA: TGTGCCAGCAGTTCTCGGGACAGGCCTTCCTACGAGCAGTACTTC; CDR3: CASSSRDRPSYEQYF
D: NA; size: many; J: TRBJ2-2; V: TRBV12-3/TRBV12-4; DNA: TGTGCCAGCAGTTCCACCGGGGAGCTGTTTTTT; CDR3: CASSSTGELFF
D: TRBD2; size: few; J: TRBJ2-3; V: TRBV7-2; DNA: TGTGCCAGCAGCTCCGGACTAGCGGGAAGGGCAGATACGCAGTATTTT; CDR3: CASSSGLAGRADTQYF
D: NA; size: few; J: TRBJ2-3; V: TRBV19; DNA: TGTGCCAGTAGCTTTCAGTGGACAGGCACAGATACGCAGTATTTT; CDR3: CASSFQWTGTDTQYF
D: NA; size: few; J: TRBJ2-1; V: TRBV9; DNA: TGTGCCAGCAGCGTAGCGCTTGCACTAGCTGGTGAGCAGTTCTTC; CDR3: CASSVALALAGEQFF
D: TRBD1; size: NA; J: TRBJ2-1; V: TRBV19; DNA: TGTGCCAGTAGTACAGGATATTCGGGACAGGGCAGTAATGAGCAGTTCTTC; CDR3: CASSTGYSGQGSNEQFF
D: NA; size: NA; J: TRBJ2-7; V: TRBV7-9; DNA: TGTGCCAGCAGCGCGCCCCCCCGCTACGAGCAGTACTTC; CDR3: CASSAPPRYEQYF
D: NA; size: few; J: TRBJ2-7; V: TRBV27; DNA: TGTGCCAGCAGTTTTCTCTCGTCAGGGGACTACGAGCAGTACTTC; CDR3: CASSFLSSGDYEQYF
D: NA; size: few; J: TRBJ2-3; V: TRBV3-1; DNA: TGTGCCAGCAGCCAAAATTCAGGGAACACAGATACGCAGTATTTT; CDR3: CASSQNSGNTDTQYF
D: NA; size: NA; J: TRBJ1-4; V: TRBV28; DNA: TGTGCCACCGTAGAGGGGGCAACTAATGAAAAACTGTTTTTT; CDR3: CATVEGATNEKLFF
D: TRBD2; size: NA; J: TRBJ2-1; V: TRBV7-8; DNA: TGTGCCAGCAGCTTAGGGCGGTTCGCGGGAGCGTACAATGAGCAGTTCTTC; CDR3: CASSLGRFAGAYNEQFF
D: TRBD2; size: NA; J: TRBJ2-1; V: TRBV20-1; DNA: TGCAGTGCTAGTCCTAGCGGGAAAAATGAGCAGTTCTTC; CDR3: CSASPSGKNEQFF
D: TRBD1; size: many; J: TRBJ2-7; V: TRBV5-1; DNA: TGCGCCAGCAGCCTCCGACAGGGCCCGGACGAGCAGTACTTC; CDR3: CASSLRQGPDEQYF
D: TRBD1; size: few; J: TRBJ1-2; V: TRBV4-1; DNA: TGCGCCAGCAGACCTTCCGGGACAGGGGGTGCATTTTACTATGGCTACACCTTC; CDR3: CASRPSGTGGAFYYGYTF
D: TRBD2; size: few; J: TRBJ2-5; V: TRBV7-3; DNA: TGTGCCAGCAGCTTAACCGGGACTAAATCGGAGACCCAGTACTTC; CDR3: CASSLTGTKSETQYF
D: NA; size: NA; J: TRBJ2-6; V: TRBV12-3/TRBV12-4; DNA: TGTGCCAGCAGTTCACATTTGGGTGGGGCCAACGTCCTGACTTTC; CDR3: CASSSHLGGANVLTF
D: NA; size: many; J: TRBJ1-4; V: TRBV5-1; DNA: TGCGCCAGCAGTATAGGTCCAAAGGAAAAACTGTTTTTT; CDR3: CASSIGPKEKLFF
D: NA; size: NA; J: TRBJ2-2; V: TRBV5-5; DNA: TGTGCCAGCAGCTTGCTCCTGAGCGGCGGGGAGCTGTTTTTT; CDR3: CASSLLLSGGELFF
D: NA; size: NA; J: TRBJ2-3; V: TRBV28; DNA: TGTGCCAGCAGTTTCTTGGGTCCGGATGATACGCAGTATTTT; CDR3: CASSFLGPDDTQYF
D: NA; size: NA; J: TRBJ2-5; V: TRBV18; DNA: TGTGCCAGCTCCCCGGGAAGAGGGCAAGAGACCCAGTACTTC; CDR3: CASSPGRGQETQYF
D: NA; size: NA; J: TRBJ1-5; V: TRBV19; DNA: TGTGCCAGTAATGAAAAGGGTCAGCCCCAGCATTTT; CDR3: CASNEKGQPQHF
D: TRBD2; size: NA; J: TRBJ2-3; V: TRBV5-4; DNA: TGTGCCAGCAGCTTGCGGCTAGCGGGAGTAAAAGATACGCAGTATTTT; CDR3: CASSLRLAGVKDTQYF
D: NA; size: few; J: TRBJ1-2; V: TRBV6-2/TRBV6-3; DNA: TGTGCCAGCATCCAGACCGGGACCCTCTATGGCTACACCTTC; CDR3: CASIQTGTLYGYTF
D: TRBD2; size: NA; J: TRBJ2-3; V: TRBV20-1; DNA: TGCAGTGCTTTAACTAGCGGGAGGGCCGGAGATACGCAGTATTTT; CDR3: CSALTSGRAGDTQYF
D: NA; size: many; J: TRBJ1-5; V: TRBV2; DNA: TGTGCCAGCTGCTGGGACACCCTTACTCAGCCCCAGCATTTT; CDR3: CASCWDTLTQPQHF
D: TRBD2; size: NA; J: TRBJ2-1; V: TRBV7-2; DNA: TGTGCCAGCAGCCTTAGCGGGAGGATAAACAATGAGCAGTTCTTC; CDR3: CASSLSGRINNEQFF
D: TRBD1; size: many; J: TRBJ2-3; V: TRBV5-1; DNA: TGCGCCAGCAGCACGACAGGGCTCAGCACAGATACGCAGTATTTT; CDR3: CASSTTGLSTDTQYF
D: TRBD1; size: few; J: TRBJ1-2; V: TRBV20-1; DNA: TGCAGTGCTCTACAGGGGGACTATGGCTACACCTTC; CDR3: CSALQGDYGYTF
D: NA; size: NA; J: TRBJ2-3; V: TRBV12-3/TRBV12-4; DNA: TGTGCCTGCCCGCCTCCCGACAGGGTACGGATAGCGGGATCAGATACGCAGTATTTT; CDR3: CACPPPDRVRIAGSDTQYF
D: TRBD2; size: NA; J: TRBJ2-1; V: TRBV9; DNA: TGTGCCAGCAGCCCCCACCGCGGGACTAGCGGGAGATTTGAGCAGTTCTTC; CDR3: CASSPHRGTSGRFEQFF
D: TRBD2; size: NA; J: TRBJ2-1; V: TRBV20-1; DNA: TGCAGCGGCGGCTATTTAGCGGGAGTCTACAATGAGCAGTTCTTC; CDR3: CSGGYLAGVYNEQFF
D: NA; size: few; J: TRBJ2-5; V: TRBV15; DNA: TGTGCCACCAGCAGGCGGACACAAGAGACCCAGTACTTC; CDR3: CATSRRTQETQYF
D: NA; size: NA; J: TRBJ1-1; V: TRBV29-1; DNA: TGCAGCGTTACCAGGGCCAGAAGACCAACCTTGAACACTGAAGCTTTCTTT; CDR3: CSVTRARRPTLNTEAFF
D: NA; size: many; J: TRBJ2-1; V: TRBV6-1; DNA: TGTGCCAGCAGTGGTTCGGACCGATACAATGAGCAGTTCTTC; CDR3: CASSGSDRYNEQFF
D: TRBD2; size: NA; J: TRBJ2-7; V: TRBV7-2; DNA: TGTGCCAGCAGCGAGGTGGCTAGCGGGGTCTACGAGCAGTACTTC; CDR3: CASSEVASGVYEQYF
D: TRBD1; size: few; J: TRBJ2-7; V: TRBV5-6; DNA: TGTGCCAGCAGTTCGGACAGGGGACTCTCCTACGAGCAGTACTTC; CDR3: CASSSDRGLSYEQYF
D: TRBD2; size: few; J: TRBJ2-5; V: TRBV18; DNA: TGTGCCAGCTCACCAGCGACTAGCGGCCAAGAGACCCAGTACTTC; CDR3: CASSPATSGQETQYF
D: NA; size: many; J: TRBJ2-1; V: TRBV10-3; DNA: TGTGCCATCAAGGGGGACTACAATGAGCAGTTCTTC; CDR3: CAIKGDYNEQFF
D: NA; size: many; J: TRBJ2-7; V: TRBV4-3; DNA: TGCGCCAGCAGCCAAGAGTATAGGCCCTACGAGCAGTACTTC; CDR3: CASSQEYRPYEQYF
D: NA; size: NA; J: TRBJ1-4; V: TRBV5-1; DNA: TGCGCCAGCAGCGACGGGACGGCAACTAATGAAAAACTGTTTTTT; CDR3: CASSDGTATNEKLFF